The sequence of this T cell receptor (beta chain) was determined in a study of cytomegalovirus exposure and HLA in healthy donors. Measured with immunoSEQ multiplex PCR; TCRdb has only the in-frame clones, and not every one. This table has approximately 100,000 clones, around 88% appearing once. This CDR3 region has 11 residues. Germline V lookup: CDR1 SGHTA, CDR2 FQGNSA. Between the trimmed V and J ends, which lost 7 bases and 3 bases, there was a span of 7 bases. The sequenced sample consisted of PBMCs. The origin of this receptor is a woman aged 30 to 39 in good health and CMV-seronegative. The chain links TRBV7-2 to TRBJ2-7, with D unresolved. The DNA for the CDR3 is TGTGCCAGCACCGACTTCTACGAGCAGTACTTC. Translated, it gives CASTDFYEQYF.